These T cell receptor beta chains were read from a single sample in a study of identical twins. TCRdb called the 5' RACE reads again in MiXCR, with one record for every CDR3 protein. The table shows about 520,000 distinct CDR3 sequences, with roughly 21% occurring only once. The same specimen was also included in a second study, on T cells expressing NK-cell markers.

Material for sequencing was CD4+ T cells sorted from blood. These receptor sequences come from a young woman in good health. CDR3s include the opening cysteine and the closing phenylalanine or tryptophan. D genes are given only for firm matches. Clone sizes are given selectively: once, few, many, or a class where the clone is expanded.

TRBJ2-3,-,-,TRBV5-1,CASSVGGFYTDTQYF,TGCGCCAGCAGCGTCGGAGGGTTTTACACAGATACGCAGTATTTT
TRBJ2-5,few,-,TRBV20-1,CSADARVQETQYF,TGCAGTGCTGATGCACGAGTCCAAGAGACCCAGTACTTC
TRBJ1-1,few,-,TRBV20-1,CSAKGPTEAFF,TGCAGTGCTAAGGGACCCACTGAAGCTTTCTTT
TRBJ2-1,few,TRBD1,TRBV20-1,CSARDPYRGSYNEQFF,TGCAGTGCTAGAGATCCCTACAGGGGGAGTTACAATGAGCAGTTCTTC
TRBJ2-3,many,-,TRBV12-3/TRBV12-4,CASSANTQYF,TGTGCCAGCAGCGCAAATACGCAGTATTTT
TRBJ2-7,-,-,TRBV7-7,CASSLAEVGKQYF,TGTGCTAGCAGCTTAGCCGAAGTGGGGAAACAGTACTTC
TRBJ2-3,-,-,TRBV20-1,CSAPPAARSSSTDTQYF,TGCAGTGCTCCCCCTGCCGCTCGGAGCTCTAGCACAGATACGCAGTATTTT
TRBJ1-1,-,-,TRBV7-2,CASSLRYRGTEAFF,TGTGCCAGCAGCTTAAGGTATCGGGGCACTGAAGCTTTCTTT
TRBJ1-1,-,-,TRBV4-3,CASSQEKGRANTEAFF,TGCGCCAGCAGCCAAGAGAAGGGCAGGGCGAACACTGAAGCTTTCTTT
TRBJ2-7,-,-,TRBV29-1,CSVTKGGREQYF,TGCAGCGTAACGAAGGGGGGACGGGAGCAGTACTTC
TRBJ1-5,-,-,TRBV6-2/TRBV6-3,CASSSWPPWSQPQHF,TGTGCCAGCAGTTCCTGGCCCCCGTGGAGTCAGCCCCAGCATTTT
TRBJ1-6,-,TRBD1,TRBV20-1,CSAGDRGNSPLHF,TGCAGTGCAGGGGACAGGGGGAATTCACCCCTCCACTTT
TRBJ2-7,-,TRBD2,TRBV27,CASSVWGGTYEQYF,TGTGCCAGCAGTGTATGGGGGGGTACCTACGAGCAGTACTTC
TRBJ1-5,-,-,TRBV12-3/TRBV12-4,CASSPFRGGQPQHF,TGTGCCAGCAGTCCATTTAGGGGGGGTCAGCCCCAGCATTTT
TRBJ2-5,-,TRBD2,TRBV18,CASSPGLAGDETQYF,TGTGCCAGCTCTCCTGGACTAGCGGGAGATGAGACCCAGTACTTC
TRBJ1-1,-,-,TRBV20-1,CSPLREGEAFF,TGCAGTCCCTTGAGGGAAGGTGAAGCTTTCTTT
TRBJ1-5,few,TRBD1,TRBV20-1,CSARTGTGSNQPQHF,TGCAGTGCTAGAACCGGGACAGGGTCCAATCAGCCCCAGCATTTT
TRBJ2-3,-,-,TRBV5-6,CASRETGADTDTQYF,TGTGCCAGCAGGGAAACGGGAGCCGACACAGATACGCAGTATTTT
TRBJ2-3,-,-,TRBV5-1,CASSLGAGSSTDTQYF,TGCGCCAGCAGCTTGGGCGCCGGATCCAGCACAGATACGCAGTATTTT
TRBJ1-2,few,TRBD1,TRBV5-1,CASSQGQVNYGYTF,TGCGCCAGCAGCCAAGGACAGGTCAACTATGGCTACACCTTC
TRBJ2-3,few,-,TRBV11-2,CASSSRGGAGVGTDTQYF,TGTGCCAGCAGCTCTAGGGGGGGGGCCGGAGTGGGCACAGATACGCAGTATTTT
TRBJ2-7,few,-,TRBV11-2,CASSFRSGRTYEQYF,TGTGCCAGCAGCTTCCGCTCTGGGCGCACCTACGAGCAGTACTTC
TRBJ2-5,-,TRBD2,TRBV20-1,CSADPTGGPGETQYF,TGCAGTGCAGACCCCACGGGGGGGCCCGGGGAGACCCAGTACTTC
TRBJ1-5,few,-,TRBV29-1,CSVTRSANQPQHF,TGCAGCGTTACACGGAGCGCCAATCAGCCCCAGCATTTT
TRBJ2-7,-,TRBD1,TRBV20-1,CSARDPGTGGYEQYF,TGCAGTGCTAGAGATCCCGGGACAGGAGGCTACGAGCAGTACTTC
TRBJ2-3,few,-,TRBV21-1,CASSKATGSSPTDTQYF,TGTGCCAGCAGCAAAGCGACAGGGAGTTCCCCCACAGATACGCAGTATTTT
TRBJ2-5,-,-,TRBV7-9,CASSIQQDVQETQYF,TGTGCCAGCAGCATCCAGCAGGACGTCCAAGAGACCCAGTACTTC
TRBJ2-1,few,-,TRBV5-5,CASSHSSGNEQFF,TGTGCCAGCAGTCACTCTTCAGGCAATGAGCAGTTCTTC
TRBJ1-1,-,-,TRBV12-3/TRBV12-4,CASSSSGLYSEATEAFF,TGTGCCAGCAGTTCCTCGGGACTCTATTCGGAGGCCACTGAAGCTTTCTTT
TRBJ2-7,-,-,TRBV18,CASSTTRTYSYEQYF,TGTGCCAGCTCCACTACCAGGACATACTCCTACGAGCAGTACTTC
TRBJ2-3,-,-,TRBV7-6,CASSLRTWGTDTQYF,TGTGCCAGCAGCCTGAGGACTTGGGGCACAGATACGCAGTATTTT
TRBJ2-1,few,-,TRBV7-8,CASSPIRGSSYNEQFF,TGTGCCAGCAGCCCCATTAGGGGGAGCTCCTACAATGAGCAGTTCTTC
TRBJ1-1,many,TRBD1,TRBV29-1,CSGNRGLDTEAFF,TGCAGCGGCAACAGGGGGCTGGACACTGAAGCTTTCTTT